Here is one T cell receptor beta chain with its context. CDR1 LGHNA and CDR2 YNFKEQ come from the germline V gene. The CDR3 runs 16 residues. V shed 2 bases, J shed 3 bases, and the junction held 6 bases outside the gene matches. This record comes from a study of blood T cell repertoires in COVID-19. Overall study: Whether acute or convalescent, the COVID-19 samples came from the United States, Italy and Spain.

How the authors handled the data: Researchers report that nucleated cell counts were estimated from reference gene primer amplification. Produced via immunoSEQ multiplex PCR; TCRdb's table is partial and in-frame only. V, J and clone size derive from that table, while D and trimming were established from the DNA sequence. The table includes some 60,000 clones, approximately 80% detected once. The chain has TRBV4-2 and TRBJ1-2; 10 nucleotides agree with TRBD1. Sequenced: peripheral blood. The TCR was taken from a man aged 55 to 69 with acute or convalescent COVID-19. CDR3 in amino acids: CASSQLGQGVDYGYTF. The CDR3 DNA reads TGTGCCAGCAGCCAACTTGGACAGGGGGTCGACTATGGCTACACCTTC.